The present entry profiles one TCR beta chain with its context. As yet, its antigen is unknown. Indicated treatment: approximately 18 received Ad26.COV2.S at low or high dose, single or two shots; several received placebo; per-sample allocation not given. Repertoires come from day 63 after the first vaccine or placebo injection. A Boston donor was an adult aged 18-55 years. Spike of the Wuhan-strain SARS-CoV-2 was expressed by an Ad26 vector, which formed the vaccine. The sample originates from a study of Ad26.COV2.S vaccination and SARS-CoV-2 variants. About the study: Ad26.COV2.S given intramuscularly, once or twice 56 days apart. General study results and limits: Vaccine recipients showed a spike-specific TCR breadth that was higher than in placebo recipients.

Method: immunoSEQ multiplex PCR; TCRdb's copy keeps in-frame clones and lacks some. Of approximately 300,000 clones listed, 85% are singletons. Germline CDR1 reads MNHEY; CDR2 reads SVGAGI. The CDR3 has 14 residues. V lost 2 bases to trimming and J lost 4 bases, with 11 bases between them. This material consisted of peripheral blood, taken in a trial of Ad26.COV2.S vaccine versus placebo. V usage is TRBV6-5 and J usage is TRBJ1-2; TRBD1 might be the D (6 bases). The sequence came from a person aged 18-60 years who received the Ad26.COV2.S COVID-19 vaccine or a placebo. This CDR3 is CASSYADRPYGYTF. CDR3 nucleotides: TGTGCCAGCAGTTACGCGGACAGACCCTATGGCTACACCTTC.